Below, 19 T cell receptor beta chains from the same sample are listed, as sequenced in a study of early stage breast cancer tumors. Sequencing used immunoSEQ multiplex PCR; TCRdb keeps in-frame clones, though not all of them. Of approximately 20,000 clones detected, about 80% appear once; the ten largest clones hold 25% to 30%. The specimen was blood. Receptors originate from a person between 55 and 69 years old with breast cancer.

The rearrangement uses TRBV30 and TRBJ1-2; D not certain. Trimming pared 4 bases from V and 8 bases from J, leaving 11 bases between. CDR3 length: 11 residues. Germline V gives CDR1 GTSNPN, CDR2 SVGIG (reference sequence). CDR3 amino acids: CAWTRGHGYTF. DNA of the CDR3: TGTGCCTGGACCAGAGGGCACGGCTACACCTTC.

The count of this clone is one. The chain employs TRBV6-6 and TRBJ2-7; D possibly matches TRBD1 or TRBD2 (5 bases each). V was cut by 6 bases and J by 5 bases, with 17 bases left in between. The CDR3 is 14 amino acids. Germline V gene sequence: CDR1 MNHNY, CDR2 SVGAGI (reference sequence). CDR3 sequence reads: CASRSGTAKNEQYF. Here the CDR3 DNA reads TGTGCCAGCAGGTCCGGGACGGCAAAGAACGAGCAGTACTTC.

The J gene is TRBJ1-5, the V gene TRBV6-1; D not certain. The CDR3 is made up of 15 amino acids. Germline V gives CDR1 MNHNS, CDR2 SASEGT. V gave up 8 bases and J gave up 0 bases, with 14 bases separating them. CDR3 nucleotide sequence: TGTGCCAGCCGCCGGGCCAGAGATAGCAATCAGCCCCAGCATTTT. Its translation: CASRRARDSNQPQHF.

The chain is built from TRBV4-1 and TRBJ2-1, with D possibly TRBD1 on 6 matching bases. CDR1 is MGHRA, CDR2 YSYEKL, per germline. The V and J ends lost 3 bases and 6 bases respectively, with 15 bases between them. This CDR3 spans 15 amino acids. The CDR3 sequence is CASSQELGQFNEQFF. As DNA, the CDR3 is TGCGCCAGCAGCCAGGAGTTAGGACAGTTCAATGAGCAGTTCTTC.

Only a few counts were recorded for this clone. The V call is TRBV2, the J call TRBJ2-2; 10 bases line up with TRBD2. Germline V gene sequence: CDR1 SNHLY, CDR2 FYNNEI. This CDR3 spans 16 amino acids. The trim removed 4 bases at V and 1 base at J, leaving 3 bases unmatched. The CDR3 DNA follows: TGTGCCAGCAGTGCGAGACTAGCGGGGAACACCGGGGAGCTGTTTTTT. The encoded protein is CASSARLAGNTGELFF.

The rearrangement joins TRBV14 to TRBJ2-2; D is unresolved. Trimming shortened V by 4 bases and J by 7 bases, and 16 bases separated the two germline ends. The CDR3 loop spans 15 amino acids. Germline V gene lookup returns CDR1 SGHDN and CDR2 FVKESK. The CDR3 reads CASSPLLRSGGELFF. The CDR3 bases are TGTGCCAGCAGCCCGCTCTTAAGATCGGGCGGGGAGCTGTTTTTT.

The chain employs TRBV6-5 and TRBJ1-4; D gene uncertain. Germline CDR1 is MNHEY and CDR2 is SVGAGI. The CDR3 is 14 amino acids. Deletions cut 2 bases from V and 5 bases from J, with 9 bases between. In DNA form, the CDR3 reads TGTGCCAGCAGTTACGGACGGGAAAATGAAAAACTGTTTTTT. This translates into CASSYGRENEKLFF.

The table lists this clone with a few counts. This chain uses TRBV11-2 with TRBJ2-1; no definite D call. The V end was cut by 6 bases, the J end by 8 bases, with 11 bases between. There are 12 residues in the CDR3. CDR1 and CDR2 (germline): SGHAT, FQNNGV. Here the CDR3 DNA reads TGTGCCAGCAGACAGACCGGCTATGAGCAGTTCTTC. Translating it yields CASRQTGYEQFF.

The V and J genes are TRBV27 and TRBJ2-1; 12 bases line up with TRBD2. The ends lost 5 bases at V and 4 bases at J; junction bases unmatched: 12. The CDR3 extends over 18 amino acids. Germline V CDR1 and CDR2: MNHEY, SMNVEV (reference sequence). Written as DNA, the CDR3 is TGTGCCAGCAGTACCTCCTGGACTAGCGGGATCAGATACAATGAGCAGTTCTTC. This codes for CASSTSWTSGIRYNEQFF.

The chain carries TRBV4-2 and TRBJ2-5; the match to TRBD1 covers 7 bases. The CDR3 is 15 amino acids. The germline gives CDR1 LGHNA, CDR2 YNFKEQ. Losses at the gene ends were 4 bases for V and 3 bases for J; bases not matched to a gene: 8. The CDR3 sequence is CASSPHGTAKETQYF. CDR3 coding DNA: TGTGCCAGCAGCCCTCACGGGACAGCCAAAGAGACCCAGTACTTC.

The chain carries TRBV15 and TRBJ1-3; TRBD1 matches 8 bases. Germline loops: CDR1 LNHNV, CDR2 YYDKDF (reference sequence). V dropped 0 bases and J dropped 4; count of bases not matched to a gene: 8. The CDR3 has 17 amino acids. The CDR3 DNA sequence: TGTGCCACCAGCAGAGACCCCCCAGGGGGCGCCGGAAACACCATATATTTT. Translated, it gives CATSRDPPGGAGNTIYF.

Relative to its sample, this clone is large (0.1 to 1%). The chain employs TRBV5-4 and TRBJ2-2, with TRBD2 identical over 7 bases. Germline V gene sequence: CDR1 SGHNT, CDR2 YYREEE (reference sequence). After removal of 4 bases from V and 5 bases from J, the junction contained 14 bases not matched to a gene. This CDR3 comprises 17 residues. The CDR3 coding sequence is TGTGCCAGCAGCCTACCGGGGCTAGCGGAGGGGACCGGGGAGCTGTTTTTT. Translated: CASSLPGLAEGTGELFF.

V and J are TRBV5-1 and TRBJ2-2; TRBD2 matches 8 bases. This CDR3 contains 16 residues. Germline V gene sequence: CDR1 SGHRS, CDR2 YFSETQ. Trimming took 2 bases from V and 1 from J; bases not matched to a gene: 4. CDR3 sequence (DNA): TGCGCCAGCAGCTTTAACGGGAGGGGGAACACCGGGGAGCTGTTTTTT. Protein sequence: CASSFNGRGNTGELFF.

A few counts support this clone. J is TRBJ2-2 and V is TRBV11-2; the D gene is possibly TRBD1 (6 bases). Germline CDR1 reads SGHAT; CDR2 reads FQNNGV. The V gene lost 1 base and the J gene lost 5 bases, with 17 bases spanning the gap. This CDR3 region has 17 residues. The CDR3 is CASSLGLQGASTGELFF. In DNA, the CDR3 is TGTGCCAGCAGCTTAGGATTACAGGGCGCGAGTACCGGGGAGCTGTTTTTT.

In this sample, this clone turned up once. The V gene is TRBV5-6, the J gene TRBJ2-2, with 7 nucleotides matching TRBD1. V lost 5 bases and J lost 3; bases outside the gene matches: 7. This CDR3 region has 15 residues. In germline, CDR1 is SGHDT, CDR2 YYEEEE. As DNA, the CDR3 is TGTGCCAGCAGGCGACAGGGCATGGACACCGGGGAGCTGTTTTTT. As protein: CASRRQGMDTGELFF.

J is TRBJ2-5 and V is TRBV11-1; tentatively, D is TRBD2 (6 bases). This CDR3 spans 13 amino acids. Germline V gene lookup returns CDR1 SGHAT and CDR2 FQDESV (reference sequence). With 7 bases removed from V and 3 bases from J, the gap between germline ends came to 12 bases. CDR3 coding DNA: TGTGCCAGCACCGATTGGGGGGAAGAGACCCAGTACTTC. It encodes CASTDWGEETQYF.

This rearrangement joins TRBV6-5 to TRBJ2-5; no firm D call. In germline, CDR1 is MNHEY, CDR2 SVGAGI. This CDR3 contains 12 residues. V lost 5 bases and J 5 bases, leaving 9 bases between the germline ends. This CDR3 is CASSVSGETQYF. The CDR3 bases are TGTGCCAGCAGTGTAAGTGGGGAGACCCAGTACTTC.

The chain combines TRBV27 with TRBJ1-2; TRBD1 is a possible D gene (6 bases). Between the trimmed V and J ends, which lost 6 bases and 3 bases, there was a span of 11 bases. CDR1 MNHEY and CDR2 SMNVEV come from the germline V gene (reference sequence). The CDR3 extends over 13 amino acids. The CDR3 nucleotides read TGTGCCAGCAGCCCGGACAGTTACTATGGCTACACCTTC. This gives the protein CASSPDSYYGYTF.

J is TRBJ2-5 and V is TRBV11-3; D is ambiguous. Germline V CDR1 and CDR2: SGHNT, YENEEA. Trimming removed 5 bases from V and 7 bases from J, with 17 bases in between. The length of the CDR3 is 14 residues. CDR3 coding DNA: TGTGCCAGCAGCCCCCCTTGGCCTCCGGGGACCCAGTACTTC. Protein sequence: CASSPPWPPGTQYF.